Sequencing of this T cell receptor (beta chain) was carried out in a study of T cell clusters in autoimmune cytopenias. Multiplex touch-down PCR amplified TRB using TRB-A and TRB-B pools in one tube. TCRdb reprocessed the multiplex PCR reads and stores each CDR3 protein as one record, lacking DNA. This listing includes 6,100 or so distinct CDR3 sequences. The CDR3 is 13 amino acids. Per the germline V gene, CDR1 is GTSNPN and CDR2 is SVGIG (reference sequence). TRB amplification used approximately 250 ng of peripheral blood genomic DNA. A further study also used this sample, focusing on T cell repertoires in aging, cancer and after chemotherapy.

The V call is TRBV30, the J call TRBJ2-7; as DNA is missing, the TRBD1 call by TCRdb cannot be tested. Specimen: peripheral blood. The receptor comes from a human donor in good health. The CDR3 region is CAWGASVTYEQYF.